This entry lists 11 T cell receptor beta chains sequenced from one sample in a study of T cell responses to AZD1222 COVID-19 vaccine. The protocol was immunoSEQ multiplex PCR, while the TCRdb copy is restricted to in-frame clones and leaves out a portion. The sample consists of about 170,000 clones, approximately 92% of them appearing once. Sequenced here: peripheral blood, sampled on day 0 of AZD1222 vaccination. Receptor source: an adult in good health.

CDR3: CASSVSGKSYGYTF. CDR3 sequence (DNA): TGCGCCAGCAGCGTATCGGGAAAAAGCTATGGCTACACCTTC. V is TRBV5-1 and J is TRBJ1-2; no definite D call. This CDR3 spans 14 amino acids. Trimming removed 4 bases from V and 4 bases from J, with 14 bases in between. The germline V gene has CDR1 SGHRS and CDR2 YFSETQ.

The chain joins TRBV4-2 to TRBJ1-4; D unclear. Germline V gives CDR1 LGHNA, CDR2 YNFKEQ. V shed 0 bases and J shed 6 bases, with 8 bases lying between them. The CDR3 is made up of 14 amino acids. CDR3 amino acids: CASSQEVNYEKLFF. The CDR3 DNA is TGTGCCAGCAGCCAAGAAGTTAATTATGAAAAACTGTTTTTT.

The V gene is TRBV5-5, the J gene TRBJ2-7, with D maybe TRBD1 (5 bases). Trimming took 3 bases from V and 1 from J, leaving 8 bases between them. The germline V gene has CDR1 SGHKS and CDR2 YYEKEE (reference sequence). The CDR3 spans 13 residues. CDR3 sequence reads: CASSWGLSYEQYF. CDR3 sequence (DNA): TGTGCCAGCAGCTGGGGCCTATCCTACGAGCAGTACTTC.

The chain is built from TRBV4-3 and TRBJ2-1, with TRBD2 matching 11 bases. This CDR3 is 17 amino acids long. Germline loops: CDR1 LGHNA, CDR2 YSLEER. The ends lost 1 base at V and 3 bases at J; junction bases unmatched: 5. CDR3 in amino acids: CASSQGHGTSGYNEQFF. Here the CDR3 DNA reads TGCGCCAGCAGCCAAGGTCATGGGACTAGCGGCTACAATGAGCAGTTCTTC.

The CDR3 DNA reads as TGTGCCAGTAGTAGGGACATTACCTACAATGAGCAGTTCTTC. Protein product: CASSRDITYNEQFF. The chain joins TRBV19 to TRBJ2-1, with a possible D match to TRBD1 (6 bases). The V end lost 4 bases, the J end lost 2 bases, and 9 bases lay between the germline ends. The CDR3 loop spans 14 amino acids. From germline, CDR1 is LNHDA and CDR2 SQIVND (reference sequence).

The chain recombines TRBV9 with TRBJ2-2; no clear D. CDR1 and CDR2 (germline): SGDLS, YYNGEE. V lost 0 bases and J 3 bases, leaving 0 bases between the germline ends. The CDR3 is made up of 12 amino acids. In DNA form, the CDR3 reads TGTGCCAGCAGCGTAGACACCGGGGAGCTGTTTTTT. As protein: CASSVDTGELFF.

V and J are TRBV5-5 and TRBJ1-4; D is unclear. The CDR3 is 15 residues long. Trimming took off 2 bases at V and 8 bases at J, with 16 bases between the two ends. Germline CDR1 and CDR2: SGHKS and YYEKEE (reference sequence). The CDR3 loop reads CASSLMPEDREKLFF. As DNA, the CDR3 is TGTGCCAGCAGCTTAATGCCAGAAGACCGAGAAAAACTGTTTTTT. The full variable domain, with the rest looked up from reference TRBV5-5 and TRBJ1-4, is DAGVTQSPTHLIKTRGQQVTLRCSPISGHKSVSWYQQVLGQGPQFIFQYYEKEERGRGNFPDRFSARQFPNYSSELNVNALLLGDSALYLCASSLMPEDREKLFFGSGTQLSVL.

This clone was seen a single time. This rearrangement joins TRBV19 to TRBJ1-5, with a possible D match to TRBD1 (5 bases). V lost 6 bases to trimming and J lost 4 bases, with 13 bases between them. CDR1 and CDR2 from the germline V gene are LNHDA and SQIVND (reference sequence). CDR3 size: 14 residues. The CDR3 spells CASSPRGTNQPQHF. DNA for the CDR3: TGTGCCAGTAGCCCTAGGGGTACTAATCAGCCCCAGCATTTT. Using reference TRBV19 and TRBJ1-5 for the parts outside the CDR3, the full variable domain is DGGITQSPKYLFRKEGQNVTLSCEQNLNHDAMYWYRQDPGQGLRLIYYSQIVNDFQKGDIAEGYSVSREKKESFPLTVTSAQKNPTAFYLCASSPRGTNQPQHFGDGTRLSIL.

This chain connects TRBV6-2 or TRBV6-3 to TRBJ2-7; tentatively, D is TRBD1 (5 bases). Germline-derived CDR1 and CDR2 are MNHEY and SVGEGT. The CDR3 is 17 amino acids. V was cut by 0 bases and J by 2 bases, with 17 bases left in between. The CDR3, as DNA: TGTGCCAGCAGTTACTCAGTAAGGGGCGATGGGACCTACGAGCAGTACTTC. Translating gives CASSYSVRGDGTYEQYF.

CDR3 sequence reads: CASSQGQGKNQPQHF. The CDR3 nucleotides are TGTGCCAGCAGCCAAGGGCAGGGAAAAAATCAGCCCCAGCATTTT. The rearrangement links TRBV3-1 (or the pseudogene TRBV3-2) to TRBJ1-5; tentatively, D is TRBD1 (5 bases). CDR3 length: 15 amino acids. The germline V gene encodes CDR1 LGHDT and CDR2 YNNKEL (reference sequence). The V end was cut by 1 base, the J end by 4 bases, with 11 bases between.

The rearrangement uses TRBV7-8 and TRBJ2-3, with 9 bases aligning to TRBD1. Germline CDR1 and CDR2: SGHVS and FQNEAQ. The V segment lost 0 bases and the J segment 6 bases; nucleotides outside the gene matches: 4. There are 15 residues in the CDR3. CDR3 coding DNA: TGTGCCAGCAGCTTAGCGTCACAGGGGGCGGATACGCAGTATTTT. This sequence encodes CASSLASQGADTQYF.